This T cell receptor (beta chain) is drawn from a study of cytomegalovirus exposure and HLA in healthy donors. Study-wide background: In an earlier analysis, 90 million to 130 million unique TCR beta sequences were found from 200 million or so T cells.

Remarks on this clone: Its antigen is unidentified.

The CDR3 is made up of 16 amino acids. CDR1 SEHNR and CDR2 FQNEAQ come from the germline V gene (reference sequence). V was pared by 1 base and J by 6 bases, with 5 bases of the junction left unmatched. 60 Vbeta and 13 Jbeta primers were used in PCR. Method: immunoSEQ multiplex PCR; TCRdb's copy keeps in-frame clones and lacks some. The table includes some 130,000 clones, 73% detected once. The study, taken as a whole, reports: A later analysis showed TCR association rates differing by HLA locus, peaking at DRB1 and lowest at HLA-C. For TCR beta chains, V- and J-gene trimming was later linked to a missense DCLRE1C variant.

This receptor was identified in a middle-aged woman in good health and CMV-seronegative. The sample was PBMCs. The chain combines TRBV7-9 with TRBJ1-4, with 10 positions matching TRBD1. CDR3 loop: CASSLGDRGRDEKLFF. The CDR3 DNA reads TGTGCCAGCAGCTTAGGGGACAGGGGAAGGGATGAAAAACTGTTTTTT. Drawing the rest from reference TRBV7-9 and TRBJ1-4, the complete variable domain is DTGVSQNPRHKITKRGQNVTFRCDPISEHNRLYWYRQTLGQGPEFLTYFQNEAQLEKSRLLSDRFSAERPKGSFSTLEIQRTEQGDSAMYLCASSLGDRGRDEKLFFGSGTQLSVL.